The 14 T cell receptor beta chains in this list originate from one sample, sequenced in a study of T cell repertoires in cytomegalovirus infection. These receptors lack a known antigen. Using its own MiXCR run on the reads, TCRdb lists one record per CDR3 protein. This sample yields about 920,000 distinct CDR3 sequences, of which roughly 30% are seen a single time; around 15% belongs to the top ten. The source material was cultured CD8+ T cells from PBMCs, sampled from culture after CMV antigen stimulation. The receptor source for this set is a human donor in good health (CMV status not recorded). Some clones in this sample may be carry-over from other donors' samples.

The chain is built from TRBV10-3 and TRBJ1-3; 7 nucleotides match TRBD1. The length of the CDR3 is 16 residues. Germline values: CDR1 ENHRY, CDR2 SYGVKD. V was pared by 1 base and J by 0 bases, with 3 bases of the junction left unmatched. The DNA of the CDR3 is TGTGCCATCAGTGAGTTCCGACAGGGCTCTGGAAACACCATATATTTT. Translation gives CAISEFRQGSGNTIYF.

The CDR3 DNA follows: TGTGCCACCAGCAGATACCCGGACAGCTCCTACGAGCAGTACTTC. Protein product: CATSRYPDSSYEQYF. J is TRBJ2-7 and V is TRBV15; D perhaps matches TRBD1 (6 bases). Trimming left V 2 bases short and J 0 bases short, with 11 bases between. Germline CDR1 reads LNHNV; CDR2 reads YYDKDF (reference sequence). The CDR3 runs 15 residues.

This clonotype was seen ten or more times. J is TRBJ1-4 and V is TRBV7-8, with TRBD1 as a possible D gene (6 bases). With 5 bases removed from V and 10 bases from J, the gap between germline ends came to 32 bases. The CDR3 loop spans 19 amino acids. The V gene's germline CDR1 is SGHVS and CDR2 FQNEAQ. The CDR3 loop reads CASSHPAGPGDGPLIKLFF. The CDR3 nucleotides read TGTGCCAGCAGCCATCCGGCGGGGCCAGGGGATGGCCCCCTGATAAAACTGTTTTTT.

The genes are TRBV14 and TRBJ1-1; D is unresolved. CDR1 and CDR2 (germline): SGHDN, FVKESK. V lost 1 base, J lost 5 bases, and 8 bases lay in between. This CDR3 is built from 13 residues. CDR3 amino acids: CASSQVTWTEAFF. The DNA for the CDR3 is TGTGCCAGCAGCCAAGTTACCTGGACTGAAGCTTTCTTT.

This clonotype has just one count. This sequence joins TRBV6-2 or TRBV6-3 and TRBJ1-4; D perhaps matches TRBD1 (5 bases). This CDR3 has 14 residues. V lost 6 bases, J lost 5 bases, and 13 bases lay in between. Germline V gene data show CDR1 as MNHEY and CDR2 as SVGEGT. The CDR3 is CASRPRQRNEKLFF. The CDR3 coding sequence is TGTGCCAGCAGACCAAGACAGCGAAATGAAAAACTGTTTTTT.

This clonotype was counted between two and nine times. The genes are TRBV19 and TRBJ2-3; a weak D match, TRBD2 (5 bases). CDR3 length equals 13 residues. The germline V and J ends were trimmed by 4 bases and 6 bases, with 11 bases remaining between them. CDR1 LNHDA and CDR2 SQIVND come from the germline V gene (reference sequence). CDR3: CASSTRGGDTQYF. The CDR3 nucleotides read TGTGCCAGTAGTACCCGGGGTGGTGATACGCAGTATTTT. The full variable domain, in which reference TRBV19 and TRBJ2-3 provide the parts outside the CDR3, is DGGITQSPKYLFRKEGQNVTLSCEQNLNHDAMYWYRQDPGQGLRLIYYSQIVNDFQKGDIAEGYSVSREKKESFPLTVTSAQKNPTAFYLCASSTRGGDTQYFGPGTRLTVL.

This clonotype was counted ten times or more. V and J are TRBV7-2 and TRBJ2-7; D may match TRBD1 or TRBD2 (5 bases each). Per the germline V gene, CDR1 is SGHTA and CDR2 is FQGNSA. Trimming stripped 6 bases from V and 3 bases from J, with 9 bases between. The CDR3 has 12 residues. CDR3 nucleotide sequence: TGTGCCAGCAGGGGGGACGACTACGAGCAGTACGTC. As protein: CASRGDDYEQYV.

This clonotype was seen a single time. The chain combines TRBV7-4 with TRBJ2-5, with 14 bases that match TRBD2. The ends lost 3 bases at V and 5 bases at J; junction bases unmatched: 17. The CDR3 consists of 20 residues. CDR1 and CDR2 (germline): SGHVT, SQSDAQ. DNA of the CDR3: TGTGCCAGCAGCTTCTTACACTCGGGACTAGCGGGGGCCCAGGTTGAGACCCAGTACTTC. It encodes CASSFLHSGLAGAQVETQYF.

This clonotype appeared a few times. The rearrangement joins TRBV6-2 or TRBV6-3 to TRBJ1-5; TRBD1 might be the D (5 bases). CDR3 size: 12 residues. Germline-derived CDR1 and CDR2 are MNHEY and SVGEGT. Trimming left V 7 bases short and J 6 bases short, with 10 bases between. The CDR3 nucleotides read TGTGCCAGCAAACCGGGGGGTCAGCCCCAGCATTTT. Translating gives CASKPGGQPQHF.

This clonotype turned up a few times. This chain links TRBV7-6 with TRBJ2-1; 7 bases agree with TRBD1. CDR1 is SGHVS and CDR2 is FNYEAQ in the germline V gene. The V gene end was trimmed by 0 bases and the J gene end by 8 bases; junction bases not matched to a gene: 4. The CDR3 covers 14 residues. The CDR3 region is CASSLATGRDEQFF. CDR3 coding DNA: TGTGCCAGCAGCTTAGCGACAGGGCGGGATGAGCAGTTCTTC.

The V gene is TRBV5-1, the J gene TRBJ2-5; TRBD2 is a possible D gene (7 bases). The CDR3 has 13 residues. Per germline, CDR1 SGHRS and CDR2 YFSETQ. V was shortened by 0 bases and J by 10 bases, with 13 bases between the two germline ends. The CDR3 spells CASSLGSGGGQYF. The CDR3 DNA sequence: TGCGCCAGCAGCTTGGGTTCGGGGGGCGGCCAGTACTTC.

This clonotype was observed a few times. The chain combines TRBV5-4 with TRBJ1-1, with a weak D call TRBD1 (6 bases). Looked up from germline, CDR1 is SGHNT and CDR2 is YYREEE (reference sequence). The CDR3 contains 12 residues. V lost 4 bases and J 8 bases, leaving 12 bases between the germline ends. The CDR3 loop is CASSPETGEAFF. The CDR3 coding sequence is TGTGCCAGCAGCCCGGAAACAGGGGAAGCTTTCTTT.

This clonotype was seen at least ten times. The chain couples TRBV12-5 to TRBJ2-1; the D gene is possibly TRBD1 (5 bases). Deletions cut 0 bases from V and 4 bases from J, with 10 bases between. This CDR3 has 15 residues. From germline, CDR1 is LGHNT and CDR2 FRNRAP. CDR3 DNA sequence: TGTGCTAGTGGTTTGGTAGGGGTAGCTTACAATGAGCAGTTCTTC. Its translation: CASGLVGVAYNEQFF.

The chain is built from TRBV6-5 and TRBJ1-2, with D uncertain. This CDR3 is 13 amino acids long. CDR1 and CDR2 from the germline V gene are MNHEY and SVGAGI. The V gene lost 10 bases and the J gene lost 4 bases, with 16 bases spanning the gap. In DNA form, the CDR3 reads TGTGCCACACGGGGATCCCGGGGCTATGGCTACACCTTC. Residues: CATRGSRGYGYTF.